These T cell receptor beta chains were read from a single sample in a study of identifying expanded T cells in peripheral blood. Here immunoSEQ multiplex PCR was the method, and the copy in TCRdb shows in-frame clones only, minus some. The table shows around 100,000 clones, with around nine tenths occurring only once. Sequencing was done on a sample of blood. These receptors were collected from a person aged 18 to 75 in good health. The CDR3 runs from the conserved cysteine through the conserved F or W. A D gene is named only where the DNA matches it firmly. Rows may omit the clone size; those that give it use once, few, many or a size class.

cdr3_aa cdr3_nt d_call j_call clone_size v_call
CASSHVGGNGEKLFF TGTGCCAGCAGCCACGTGGGAGGGAATGGCGAAAAACTGTTTTTT NA TRBJ1-4 NA TRBV9
CASSQGSGTGGDQPQHF TGCGCCAGCAGCCAAGGCTCCGGGACAGGGGGCGATCAGCCCCAGCATTTT TRBD1 TRBJ1-5 NA TRBV4-3
CASTLGGQETQYF TGTGCCAGCACCCTTGGGGGACAAGAGACCCAGTACTTC NA TRBJ2-5 few TRBV6-5
CASSESGGGFGDTQYF TGTGCCAGCAGTGAATCTGGGGGGGGATTTGGAGATACGCAGTATTTT TRBD2 TRBJ2-3 NA TRBV2
CASSQLPNGYTF TGTGCCAGCAGCCAGTTACCAAATGGCTACACCTTC NA TRBJ1-2 NA TRBV6-1
CASIPEGFGYTF TGTGCCAGCATCCCAGAGGGGTTTGGCTACACCTTC NA TRBJ1-2 NA TRBV21-1
CASTSWTGYHNEQFF TGTGCCAGTACCAGTTGGACAGGGTACCACAATGAGCAGTTCTTC TRBD1 TRBJ2-1 NA TRBV19
CAISAGDRVTAFF TGTGCCATCAGTGCGGGGGACAGGGTAACAGCTTTCTTT TRBD1 TRBJ1-1 NA TRBV10-3
CASRGGANTGELFF TGCGCCAGCAGGGGCGGGGCCAACACCGGGGAGCTGTTTTTT NA TRBJ2-2 NA TRBV10-2
CASSLIQGGHNEQFF TGTGCCAGCAGTTTAATCCAGGGGGGCCACAATGAGCAGTTCTTC NA TRBJ2-1 NA TRBV27
CASSPIPGYGYTF TGTGCCAGCAGCCCTATCCCGGGGTATGGCTACACCTTC NA TRBJ1-2 once TRBV11-2
CASSFDEGPYTGELFF TGTGCCAGCAGCTTTGATGAGGGACCCTACACCGGGGAGCTGTTTTTT NA TRBJ2-2 NA TRBV7-9
CASSPTANYGYTF TGTGCCAGCAGTCCGACAGCTAACTATGGCTACACCTTC NA TRBJ1-2 NA TRBV27
CASSLGTADFYGYTF TGTGCCAGCAGCTTAGGGACGGCAGATTTCTATGGCTACACCTTC NA TRBJ1-2 NA TRBV7-8
CASSMGQSSEQYF TGTGCCAGTAGTATGGGACAGTCCTCCGAGCAGTACTTC TRBD1 TRBJ2-7 NA TRBV19